The entry that follows covers one T cell receptor (beta chain) sequence. These data belong to a study of CD8+ T cells in alopecia areata. Trimming cost V 4 bases and J 5 bases, with 17 bases left between them. This CDR3 comprises 15 residues. Per germline, CDR1 SGHVS and CDR2 FNYEAQ. Following extraction, RNA underwent reverse transcription to cDNA, which served as the sequencing template. Some clones are missing from TCRdb's copy, which holds only in-frame ones; the method was immunoSEQ multiplex PCR. This sample has about 200,000 clones, with about 56% found just once. The chain joins TRBV7-6 to TRBJ2-5; D is possibly TRBD1 (6 bases). This clonotype originated in a human donor in good health. The sequenced sample consisted of CD8+ T cells sorted from blood. This chain's CDR3 is CASSWRWGPRETQYF. The CDR3 nucleotides are TGTGCCAGCAGCTGGAGATGGGGGCCGAGGGAGACCCAGTACTTC.